This T cell receptor beta chain was identified in a study of blood T cell repertoires in COVID-19 (dated by TCRdb to about 2020). Describing the broader study: Collaborator samples came from the United States, Italy and Spain and covered acute and convalescent phases of COVID-19. The material from the prospective study consisted of cDNA or gDNA derived from T cells, B-cell-depleted T cells, or PBMCs. Subjects who had been exposed to COVID-19, were actively infected with it, or had recovered from it provided the deeply sampled blood TCRbeta repertoires that made up the dataset. The repertoires were released in a freely available public database meant as a resource for research on the immune response to SARS-CoV-2. The samples were drawn from two sources: the first 160 participants of the ongoing ImmuneRACE study, and about 1,300 subjects contributed by 6 global collaborators. The sample metadata nearly always contained a de-identified subject ID, COVID-19 status, age in years and sex. Where available, HLA class I and class II types were obtained from metadata supplied by the sample provider rather than from assay-based typing.

Samples from volunteer blood donors who had recovered from COVID-19 were contributed by a second Seattle source. The collaborating institutions used their own protocols to collect whole blood in K2EDTA tubes. For TCRbeta analysis, collaborators shipped samples in one of three forms: frozen whole blood, isolated PBMCs, or DNA extracted from either of those sample types. This clone turned up a few times. Its antigen target is currently unknown. No much larger clonotype is one base removed from it; base qualities were not supplied. The immunoSEQ Assay, a bias-controlled multiplex PCR, was used to amplify TCRbeta CDR3 regions from genomic DNA. For the original study's pipeline: Within the assay, amplification of reference gene primers was used to estimate how many nucleated cells each sample contained. To quantify the absolute abundance of each unique TCRbeta CDR3 rearrangement, sequence reads were collapsed and filtered. Productive Simpson clonality was computed per sample as the square root of Simpson's diversity index over productive rearrangements. TCRdb mirrors the immuneACCESS table, restricted to in-frame sequences. Some clones are absent from its copies; in checked studies, under half trace to an unresolved V gene, and the reason for the others is unknown. That table gives V, J and clone size, and the DNA gave D and trimming. The sample table shows some 240,000 clones, and roughly 84% are seen once. About 1.5% of the sample lies in the top ten.

Overall study outcomes, separate from this receptor: The amount of clinical and demographic metadata varied by source and participant and was provided uncurated.

Sequences KGHSH (CDR1) and LQKENI (CDR2) are obtained from the germline V gene. The CDR3 spans 16 residues, from the cysteine through the phenylalanine. The sequence is cut down to CDR3 DNA, 48 bases in frame from base 1. V is cut back by 5 bases and J by 0 bases, with 6 bases in the junction unmatched. Sequencing was performed on peripheral blood. This TCR was recovered from a woman between 35 and 50 years old who had recovered from COVID-19. The receptor chain draws on TRBV18 and TRBJ1-5, with 8 bases in between that match TRBD1. The CDR3 protein is CASSTGTGDSNQPQHF. DNA sequence: TGTGCCAGCTCAACAGGGACAGGAGATAGCAATCAGCCCCAGCATTTT.